This T cell receptor (beta chain) comes out of a study of immune heterogeneity within non-small cell lung tumors. Regarding the study as a whole: Identical dominant CDR3 beta clonotypes recurred among a patient's tumor sites, alongside site-unique high-frequency clones. With local tumor mutational burden, local T-cell clonality showed a moderate but significant correlation (R around 0.37). The high-frequency T-cell receptor beta clonotypes mostly did not match up between individual patients.

As template, the study used bulk tumor genomic DNA at 550 to 650 ng per sample. Far-apart biopsies, several per primary tumor, were taken during surgery. Patients underwent curative surgery for untreated, newly diagnosed non-small cell lung cancer. Everyone who gave samples had just been diagnosed with non-small cell lung cancer and was having surgery with curative intent. As concerns this clonotype: Antigen specificity is unknown.

The authors amplified TCR beta CDR3 by multiplex PCR with 32 V and 13 J primers. TCRdb re-analysed the multiplex PCR reads in MiXCR, keeping a single row per CDR3 protein. Found here are about 3,000 distinct CDR3 sequences, 55% of them singletons; the top ten hold about 9.9%. The CDR3 contains 13 residues. Germline lookup yields CDR1 SGHAT and CDR2 FQNNGV. V gave up 0 bases and J gave up 6 bases, with 9 bases separating them. The origin of this receptor is a man between 60 and 75 years old with non-small cell lung cancer. Sequencing used lung tumor tissue. The chain combines TRBV11-2 with TRBJ2-7; unclear D gene. CDR3 nucleotides: TGTGCCAGCAGCTTAGATCGCTCAACCGAGCAGTACTTC. The encoded protein is CASSLDRSTEQYF.